The TCR beta chain described here comes from a study of cytomegalovirus exposure and HLA in healthy donors. Data came from immunoSEQ multiplex PCR; TCRdb stores just in-frame clones and leaves some out. The table includes 170,000 or so clones, roughly 85% detected once. Whole-study findings and limits: The study flagged fewer than 200 TCR beta chains as cytomegalovirus-associated. Within the approximately 110 validation repertoires, first-cohort TCR clusters tended to co-occur, according to a later analysis. A few chains linked to CMV were shown in vitro to be specific for CMV antigens.

As concerns this clone: Its matching antigen is unknown.

CDR1 and CDR2 from the germline V gene are MNHNS and SASEGT. The CDR3 spans 15 residues. Trimming shortened V by 2 bases and J by 2 bases, and 11 bases separated the two germline ends. The sample taken for sequencing was PBMCs. This receptor was identified in a man between 18 and 35 years old in good health and CMV-seropositive. The chain employs TRBV6-1 and TRBJ2-3; possibly TRBD2 for D (6 bases). CDR3 nucleotide sequence: TGTGCCAGCAGTGAATGGGCGGGACCCACAGATACGCAGTATTTT. Amino acids: CASSEWAGPTDTQYF.